This T cell receptor beta chain was retrieved from a study of T-cell reconstitution after alpha-beta-depleted transplantation in children. A library of TCRbeta sequences, prepared with unique molecular identifiers, was generated. A single record per CDR3 protein comes from TCRdb applying MiXCR to the PCR reads. The table shows roughly 500,000 distinct CDR3 sequences, with around 16% occurring only once. The germline V gene encodes CDR1 MNHEY and CDR2 SVGAGI. This CDR3 is built from 17 residues. The germline V and J ends were trimmed by 2 bases and 5 bases, with 20 bases remaining between them. This TCR was sampled from a human donor who donated a stem cell graft to a child with acute lymphoblastic leukemia. This material consisted of PBMCs from the stem cell graft donor, taken from the stem cell graft. The gene calls are TRBV6-5 and TRBJ2-3, with a possible D match to TRBD1 (6 bases). The CDR3, as DNA: TGTGCCAGCAGTTACCCCGGGGCGGAAGGGGGAGAAGATACGCAGTATTTT. As protein: CASSYPGAEGGEDTQYF.